Following are 9 T cell receptor beta chains from one sample sequenced in a study of breast tumors, draining lymph nodes, adjacent tissues. MiXCR, applied by TCRdb to the multiplex PCR reads, yields one record per CDR3 protein. The sample has 150,000 to 200,000 distinct CDR3 sequences; 33% are singletons. The lymph nodes were axillary draining lymph nodes from breast cancer patients. Sequenced input: axillary lymph node tissue. The receptors originated from a female donor with breast cancer. Some clones in this sample may be carry-over from other donors' samples.

Worth noting for this clonotype: With a much larger clone just one base away, this may be a read error. This chain links TRBV6-2 or TRBV6-3 with TRBJ2-2, with D unclear. The germline V gene has CDR1 MNHEY and CDR2 SVGEGT. V lost 11 bases, J lost 5 bases, and 9 bases lay in between. The CDR3 is 11 residues long. This CDR3 reads CAASPTGELFF. The CDR3 coding sequence is TGTGCCGCATCACCTACCGGGGAGCTGTTTTTT.

This clonotype appeared many times. The V gene is TRBV10-3, the J gene TRBJ2-3; 7 bases are a match to TRBD2. This CDR3 spans 12 amino acids. Germline lookup yields CDR1 ENHRY and CDR2 SYGVKD. The junction had 6 bases not matched to a gene; V was cut back by 10 bases and J by 5 bases. The CDR3 sequence: CATWDYQDTQYF. In nucleotides, the CDR3 is TGTGCCACCTGGGACTACCAAGATACGCAGTATTTT.

The sample holds a few counts of this clonotype. The rearrangement uses TRBV6-1 and TRBJ2-5; perhaps TRBD1 as D (5 bases). Trimming pared 6 bases from V and 0 bases from J, leaving 11 bases between. The CDR3 extends over 14 amino acids. The germline gives CDR1 MNHNS, CDR2 SASEGT. The CDR3 loop is CASRRQTYQETQYF. CDR3 coding DNA: TGTGCCAGCAGAAGACAGACGTACCAAGAGACCCAGTACTTC.

Worth noting for this clonotype: A junction end diverges from the germline sequence, so it may reflect a read error. This chain joins TRBV5-6 and TRBJ2-7; 12 nucleotides align to TRBD1. The V gene's germline CDR1 is SGHDT and CDR2 YYEEEE. The CDR3 extends over 15 amino acids. This CDR3 reads CASSFGTGGPYEQYF. The CDR3 DNA follows: TGCGCCAGCAGCTTTGGGACAGGGGGCCCCTACGAGCAGTACTTC.

This clonotype was detected a few times. A much larger clone differs by one base, so this may be a read error. This rearrangement joins TRBV5-6 to TRBJ2-5; possible D gene TRBD1, 6 bases. Germline-derived CDR1 and CDR2 are SGHDT and YYEEEE. CDR3 size: 14 residues. Deletions cut 0 bases from V and 1 base from J, with 7 bases between. The CDR3: CASSLGQAQETQYF. The CDR3 DNA reads TGTGCCAGCAGCTTGGGACAGGCCCAAGAGACCCAGTACTTC.

The rearrangement uses TRBV4-2 and TRBJ2-2, with 12 positions matching TRBD1. V shed 6 bases, J shed 7 bases, and the junction held 9 bases outside the gene matches. Germline lookup yields CDR1 LGHNA and CDR2 YNFKEQ. This CDR3 is 16 amino acids long. CDR3 nucleotides: TGTGCCAGCAGAGAGGGACAGGGGGCGCAGCTCGGGGAGCTGTTTTTT. Amino acid sequence: CASREGQGAQLGELFF.

This clonotype was detected ten times or more. V gene TRBV20-1 combines with J gene TRBJ2-7; possibly TRBD1 or TRBD2 for D (5 bases each). The CDR3 contains 13 residues. The V end lost 2 bases, the J end lost 6 bases, and 14 bases lay between the germline ends. Per germline, CDR1 DFQATT and CDR2 SNEGSKA (reference sequence). This CDR3 is CSARRGAEAEQYF. The DNA of the CDR3 is TGCAGTGCTAGAAGAGGGGCTGAGGCCGAGCAGTACTTC.

This clonotype was seen ten or more times. J is TRBJ2-1 and V is TRBV12-3 or TRBV12-4, with a weak D call TRBD1 (6 bases). This CDR3 is 15 amino acids long. The ends were cut back, 4 bases at V and 0 bases at J, with 10 bases in the middle. DNA for the CDR3: TGTGCCAGCAGTTCGTCAGGGGTCTCCTACAATGAGCAGTTCTTC. Translating it yields CASSSSGVSYNEQFF.

Details on this clonotype: Sequence at one end of the junction differs from germline and may be a read error. The rearrangement uses TRBV7-2 and TRBJ2-3, with 9 bases identical to TRBD2. Germline CDR1 and CDR2: SGHTA and FQGNSA. The CDR3 length is 17 residues. The CDR3 here is CASSLALAGTSTDPQYF. The CDR3 region has the DNA TGTGCCAGCAGCTTAGCGCTAGCGGGGACAAGCACAGATCCGCAGTACTTT.